This T cell receptor beta chain came from a study of Ad26.COV2.S vaccination and SARS-CoV-2 variants. V was trimmed by 2 bases and J by 7 bases, leaving 11 bases between them. This CDR3 region has 14 residues. From germline, CDR1 is KGHSH and CDR2 LQKENI. The data were produced by immunoSEQ multiplex PCR, yet TCRdb's version contains in-frame clones alone and is incomplete. The table has approximately 300,000 clones, 85% to 90% seen once. The treatment denotes: 15 to 20 received Ad26.COV2.S at low or high dose, single or two shots; a few received placebo; per-sample allocation not given. Specimen acquisition occurred on day 63 following the initial vaccine or placebo injection.

The V and J genes are TRBV18 and TRBJ1-4; a possible D gene is TRBD1 (5 bases). This receptor was identified in a person aged 18-65 years who received the Ad26.COV2.S COVID-19 vaccine or a placebo. The material was peripheral blood, obtained in a trial of Ad26.COV2.S vaccine versus placebo. DNA of the CDR3: TGTGCCAGCTCACCAGAAGGGGCCGGTGAAAAACTGTTTTTT. Translating it yields CASSPEGAGEKLFF. The whole variable domain, remainder taken from reference TRBV18 and TRBJ1-4, is NAGVMQNPRHLVRRRGQEARLRCSPMKGHSHVYWYRQLPEEGLKFMVYLQKENIIDESGMPKERFSAEFPKEGPSILRIQQVVRGDSAAYFCASSPEGAGEKLFFGSGTQLSVL.